The present TCR beta chain was sequenced within a study of CD8 T cells in ankylosing spondylitis. Study conclusions and caveats: As for the disease-linked clones, they showed a CD8+ phenotype and occurred at relatively low frequencies in peripheral blood. In ankylosing spondylitis patients, matched synovial fluid reportedly showed significant enrichment of disease-linked clones.

This clonotype was picked up a small number of times. Its antigen is currently unknown. As the method for making TCR beta libraries, quantitative 5'-RACE with molecular barcodes was used. TCRdb fed the 5' RACE reads into MiXCR, producing one record per CDR3 protein. The sample lists some 92,000 distinct CDR3 sequences; around 27% were seen once. Germline V gives CDR1 SEHNR, CDR2 FQNEAQ (reference sequence). The V end lost 0 bases, the J end lost 0 bases, and 9 bases lay between the germline ends. The CDR3 consists of 16 residues. The V gene is TRBV7-9, the J gene TRBJ2-1; D gene uncertain. The material sequenced was blood, either unsorted or a sorted T cell fraction (not recorded which). This TCR came from a male donor with ankylosing spondylitis or in good health (not recorded which). The CDR3 coding sequence is TGTGCCAGCAGCTTAGCACGGACCAGCTCCTACAATGAGCAGTTCTTC. The encoded protein is CASSLARTSSYNEQFF.